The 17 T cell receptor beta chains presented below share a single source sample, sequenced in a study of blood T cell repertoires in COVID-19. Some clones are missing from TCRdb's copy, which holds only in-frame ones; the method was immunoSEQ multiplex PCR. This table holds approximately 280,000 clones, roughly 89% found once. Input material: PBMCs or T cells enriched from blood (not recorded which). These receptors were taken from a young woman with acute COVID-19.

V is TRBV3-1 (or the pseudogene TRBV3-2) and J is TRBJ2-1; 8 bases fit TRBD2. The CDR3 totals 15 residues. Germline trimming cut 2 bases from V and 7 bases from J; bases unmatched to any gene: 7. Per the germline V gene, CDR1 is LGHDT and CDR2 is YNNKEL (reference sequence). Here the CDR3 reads CASSQLGVAGNEQFF. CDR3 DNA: TGTGCCAGCAGCCAACTCGGGGTAGCGGGAAATGAGCAGTTCTTC.

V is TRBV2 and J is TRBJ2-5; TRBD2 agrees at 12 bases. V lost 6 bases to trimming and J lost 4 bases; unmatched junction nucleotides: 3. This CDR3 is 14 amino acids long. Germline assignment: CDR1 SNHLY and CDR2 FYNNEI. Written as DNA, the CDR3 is TGTGCCAGCAGAAAGGGACTAGCGGGAGAGACCCAGTACTTC. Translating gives CASRKGLAGETQYF.

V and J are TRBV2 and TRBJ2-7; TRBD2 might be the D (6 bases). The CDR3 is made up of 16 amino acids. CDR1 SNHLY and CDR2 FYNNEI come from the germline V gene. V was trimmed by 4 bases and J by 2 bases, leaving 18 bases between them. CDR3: CASSVGSGWGAYEQYF. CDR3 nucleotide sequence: TGTGCCAGCAGTGTGGGAAGCGGGTGGGGGGCCTACGAGCAGTACTTC.

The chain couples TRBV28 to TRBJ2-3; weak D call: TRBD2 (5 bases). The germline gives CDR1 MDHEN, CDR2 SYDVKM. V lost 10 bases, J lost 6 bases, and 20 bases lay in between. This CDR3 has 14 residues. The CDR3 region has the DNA TGTGCCACCGAGGGCCAGGTTCCCCCGGATACGCAGTATTTT. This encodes CATEGQVPPDTQYF.

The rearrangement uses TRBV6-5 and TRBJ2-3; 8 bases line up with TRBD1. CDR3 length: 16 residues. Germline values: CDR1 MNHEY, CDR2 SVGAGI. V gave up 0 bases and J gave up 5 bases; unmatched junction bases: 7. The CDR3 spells CASSYSGQATVDTQYF. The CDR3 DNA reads TGTGCCAGCAGTTACTCGGGACAGGCAACTGTAGATACGCAGTATTTT.

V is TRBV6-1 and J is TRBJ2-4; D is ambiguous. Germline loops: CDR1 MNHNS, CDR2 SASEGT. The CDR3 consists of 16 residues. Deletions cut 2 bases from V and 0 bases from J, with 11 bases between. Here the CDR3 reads CASSEYSQLAKNIQYF. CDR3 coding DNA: TGTGCCAGCAGTGAATACTCCCAACTAGCCAAAAACATTCAGTACTTC.

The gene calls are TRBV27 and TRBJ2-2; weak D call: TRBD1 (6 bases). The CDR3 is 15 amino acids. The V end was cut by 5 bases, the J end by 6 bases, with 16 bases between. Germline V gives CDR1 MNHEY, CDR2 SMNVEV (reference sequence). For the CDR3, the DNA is TGTGCCAGCAGTCCCCAAAACCAGGGGTCCGGGGAGCTGTTTTTT. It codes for CASSPQNQGSGELFF.

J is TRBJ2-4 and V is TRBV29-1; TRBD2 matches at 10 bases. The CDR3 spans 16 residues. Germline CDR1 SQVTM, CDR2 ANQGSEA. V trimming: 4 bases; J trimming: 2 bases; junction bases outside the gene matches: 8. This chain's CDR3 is CSVGGLAGGPKNIQYF. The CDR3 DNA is TGCAGCGTTGGGGGATTAGCGGGAGGCCCCAAAAACATTCAGTACTTC. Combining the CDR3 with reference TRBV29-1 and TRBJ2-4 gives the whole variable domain SAVISQKPSRDICQRGTSLTIQCQVDSQVTMMFWYRQQPGQSLTLIATANQGSEATYESGFVIDKFPISRPNLTFSTLTVSNMSPEDSSIYLCSVGGLAGGPKNIQYFGAGTRLSVL.

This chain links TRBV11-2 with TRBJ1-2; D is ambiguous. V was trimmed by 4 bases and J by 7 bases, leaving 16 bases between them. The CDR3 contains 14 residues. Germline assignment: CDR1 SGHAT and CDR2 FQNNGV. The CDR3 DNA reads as TGTGCCAGCAGCTGGTCCCCTCGGGAACGTGGCTACACCTTC. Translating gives CASSWSPRERGYTF.

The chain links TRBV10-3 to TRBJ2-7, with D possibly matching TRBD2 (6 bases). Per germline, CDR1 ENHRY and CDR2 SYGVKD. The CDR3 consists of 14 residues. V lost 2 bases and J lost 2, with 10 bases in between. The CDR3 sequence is CAISEAPGAYEQYF. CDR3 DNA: TGTGCCATCAGTGAGGCCCCGGGGGCCTACGAGCAGTACTTC.

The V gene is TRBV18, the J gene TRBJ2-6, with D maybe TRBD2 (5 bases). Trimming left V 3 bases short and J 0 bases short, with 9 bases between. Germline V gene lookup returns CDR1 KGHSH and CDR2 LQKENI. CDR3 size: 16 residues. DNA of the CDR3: TGTGCCAGCTCACCCGGTGGGAGCTCTGGGGCCAACGTCCTGACTTTC. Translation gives CASSPGGSSGANVLTF. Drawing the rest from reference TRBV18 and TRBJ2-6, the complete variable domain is NAGVMQNPRHLVRRRGQEARLRCSPMKGHSHVYWYRQLPEEGLKFMVYLQKENIIDESGMPKERFSAEFPKEGPSILRIQQVVRGDSAAYFCASSPGGSSGANVLTFGAGSRLTVL.

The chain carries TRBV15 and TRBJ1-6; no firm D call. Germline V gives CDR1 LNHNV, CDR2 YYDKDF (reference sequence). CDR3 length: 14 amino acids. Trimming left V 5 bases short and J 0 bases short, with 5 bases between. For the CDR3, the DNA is TGTGCCACCAGCGTTAGCTCCTATAATTCACCCCTCCACTTT. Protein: CATSVSSYNSPLHF.

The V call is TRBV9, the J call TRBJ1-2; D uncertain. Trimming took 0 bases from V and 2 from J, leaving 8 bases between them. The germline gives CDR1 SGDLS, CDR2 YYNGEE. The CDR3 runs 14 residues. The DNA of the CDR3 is TGTGCCAGCAGCGTAGTTGCGGAAAACTATGGCTACACCTTC. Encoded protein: CASSVVAENYGYTF.

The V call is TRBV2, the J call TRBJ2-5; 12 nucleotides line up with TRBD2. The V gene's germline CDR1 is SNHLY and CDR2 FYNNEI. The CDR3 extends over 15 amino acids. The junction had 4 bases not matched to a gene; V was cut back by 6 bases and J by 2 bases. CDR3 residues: CASRVTSGGQETQYF. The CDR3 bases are TGTGCCAGCAGAGTGACTAGCGGGGGACAAGAGACCCAGTACTTC.

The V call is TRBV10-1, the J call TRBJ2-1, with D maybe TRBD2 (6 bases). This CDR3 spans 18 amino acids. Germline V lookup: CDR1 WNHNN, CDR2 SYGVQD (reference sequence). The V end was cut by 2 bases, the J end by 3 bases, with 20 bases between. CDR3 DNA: TGCGCCAGCAGTGAGCAGCGGGCCACGGCAGCCGACTACAATGAGCAGTTCTTC. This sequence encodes CASSEQRATAADYNEQFF.

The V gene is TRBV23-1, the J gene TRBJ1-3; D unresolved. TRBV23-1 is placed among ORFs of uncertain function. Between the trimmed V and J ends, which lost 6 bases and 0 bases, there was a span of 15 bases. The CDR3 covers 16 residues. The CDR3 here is CASRQRRLTSGNTIYF. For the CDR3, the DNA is TGCGCCAGCAGGCAACGACGACTGACCTCTGGAAACACCATATATTTT.

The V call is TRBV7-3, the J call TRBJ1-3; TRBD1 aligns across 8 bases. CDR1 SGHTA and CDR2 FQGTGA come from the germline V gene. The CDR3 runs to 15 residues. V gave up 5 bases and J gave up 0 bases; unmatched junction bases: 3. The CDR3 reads CASSPGTGSGNTIYF. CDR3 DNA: TGTGCCAGCAGCCCGGGGACAGGCTCTGGAAACACCATATATTTT.